This entry lists 14 T cell receptor beta chains sequenced from one sample in a study of identifying expanded T cells in peripheral blood. This table comes from immunoSEQ multiplex PCR, and its TCRdb copy is limited to in-frame clones, with some not included. The sample carries tens of thousands of clones, 82% recorded once. Sample: blood. The source is a person between 18 and 75 years old in good health.

This chain's CDR3 is CASSLEAGWKEAFF. In DNA form, the CDR3 reads TGTGCCAGCAGCTTAGAGGCGGGATGGAAGGAGGCTTTCTTT. J is TRBJ1-1 and V is TRBV11-3; D not certain. Between the trimmed V and J ends, which lost 0 bases and 11 bases, there was a span of 16 bases. This CDR3 contains 14 residues. Germline V lookup: CDR1 SGHNT, CDR2 YENEEA.

The rearrangement links TRBV13 to TRBJ2-3; 9 bases line up with TRBD2. Per germline, CDR1 PRHDT and CDR2 FYEKMQ (reference sequence). CDR3 length equals 16 residues. J gave up 2 bases and V 5 bases, and 8 bases lay outside the gene matches. CDR3 coding DNA: TGTGCCAGCAGCGTAAAAGCGGGGGGTTCCACAGATACGCAGTATTTT. It specifies CASSVKAGGSTDTQYF.

This sequence joins TRBV30 and TRBJ1-1, with a tentative D call TRBD1 (5 bases). The V end was cut by 2 bases, the J end by 8 bases, with 30 bases between. The germline gives CDR1 GTSNPN, CDR2 SVGIG (reference sequence). There are 18 residues in the CDR3. In DNA form, the CDR3 reads TGTGCCTGGAGTAGACCCCATGTTAACCGGGGCCCACGGCCCGAAGCTTTCTTT. Translating gives CAWSRPHVNRGPRPEAFF.

This chain links TRBV4-3 with TRBJ2-1; D is unresolved. Per the germline V gene, CDR1 is LGHNA and CDR2 is YSLEER. V was trimmed by 2 bases and J by 4 bases, leaving 12 bases between them. This CDR3 is 15 amino acids long. In DNA form, the CDR3 reads TGCGCCAGCAGCCAACTAGGAGTGGGGTACAATGAGCAGTTCTTC. Its translation is CASSQLGVGYNEQFF.

The chain carries TRBV5-4 and TRBJ1-2; 8 bases map to TRBD1. Germline V gene sequence: CDR1 SGHNT, CDR2 YYREEE (reference sequence). J gave up 7 bases and V 0 bases, and 5 bases lay outside the gene matches. The CDR3 consists of 14 residues. CDR3 loop: CASSLAQGAGGYTF. CDR3 nucleotides: TGTGCCAGCAGCTTGGCCCAGGGGGCGGGTGGCTACACCTTC. The variable domain in full, completed from reference TRBV5-4 and TRBJ1-2, reads ETGVTQSPTHLIKTRGQQVTLRCSSQSGHNTVSWYQQALGQGPQFIFQYYREEENGRGNFPPRFSGLQFPNYSSELNVNALELDDSALYLCASSLAQGAGGYTFGSGTRLTVV.

The rearrangement uses TRBV14 and TRBJ1-1; D might be TRBD1 (5 bases). Germline values: CDR1 SGHDN, CDR2 FVKESK. CDR3 length equals 14 residues. V was pared by 9 bases and J by 4 bases, with 18 bases between. The CDR3 loop is CASNRQGGGTEAFF. CDR3 nucleotide sequence: TGTGCCAGTAATCGTCAGGGCGGAGGCACTGAAGCTTTCTTT. The whole variable domain, filled in from reference TRBV14 and TRBJ1-1, reads EAGVTQFPSHSVIEKGQTVTLRCDPISGHDNLYWYRRVMGKEIKFLLHFVKESKQDESGMPNNRFLAERTGGTYSTLKVQPAELEDSGVYFCASNRQGGGTEAFFGQGTRLTVV.

The CDR3 region is CAWSVSGYGYTF. In nucleotides, the CDR3 is TGTGCCTGGAGTGTTTCGGGGTATGGCTACACCTTC. The chain carries TRBV30 and TRBJ1-2; no reliable D call. CDR3 length equals 12 residues. V lost 0 bases and J lost 5, with 7 bases in between. Germline-derived CDR1 and CDR2 are GTSNPN and SVGIG (reference sequence). Combining the CDR3 with reference TRBV30 and TRBJ1-2 gives the whole variable domain SQTIHQWPATLVQPVGSPLSLECTVEGTSNPNLYWYRQAAGRGLQLLFYSVGIGQISSEVPQNLSASRPQDRQFILSSKKLLLSDSGFYLCAWSVSGYGYTFGSGTRLTVV.

This clone has more than one count but fewer than ten. This chain links TRBV14 with TRBJ2-7; D gene unclear. The CDR3 runs 13 residues. Trimming cost V 4 bases and J 7 bases, with 14 bases left between them. Germline V gives CDR1 SGHDN, CDR2 FVKESK. The chain's CDR3 is CASSPLRVGEQYF. The CDR3 coding sequence is TGTGCCAGCAGCCCTTTAAGGGTAGGGGAGCAGTACTTC.

The rearrangement links TRBV5-5 to TRBJ2-5; 11 bases line up with TRBD2. The CDR3 runs to 16 residues. CDR1 and CDR2 from the germline V gene are SGHKS and YYEKEE (reference sequence). The ends lost 4 bases at V and 6 bases at J; junction bases unmatched: 11. This CDR3 reads CASSAHSGGALKTQYF. CDR3 nucleotides: TGTGCCAGCAGCGCTCATAGCGGGGGGGCCTTGAAGACCCAGTACTTC.

DNA for the CDR3: TGTGCCAGCAGTCCCGTGGGGGGGGCCCTTTCCTACGAGCAGTACTTC. Translating gives CASSPVGGALSYEQYF. The chain uses TRBV28 and TRBJ2-7; D may be TRBD2 (7 bases). The ends were cut back, 5 bases at V and 1 base at J, with 18 bases in the middle. Germline CDR1 and CDR2: MDHEN and SYDVKM. There are 16 residues in the CDR3.

This chain uses TRBV7-9 with TRBJ2-3, with 14 bases aligning to TRBD2. Trimming took 5 bases from V and 3 from J; bases not matched to a gene: 4. The CDR3 has 16 amino acids. Germline CDR1 reads SEHNR; CDR2 reads FQNEAQ (reference sequence). The CDR3 loop reads CASSQGLAGVTDTQYF. The DNA for the CDR3 is TGTGCCAGCAGCCAGGGACTAGCGGGGGTTACAGATACGCAGTATTTT.

The chain couples TRBV7-2 to TRBJ1-1; perhaps TRBD1 as D (5 bases). The germline V and J ends were trimmed by 3 bases and 0 bases, with 11 bases remaining between them. The CDR3 spans 15 residues. Germline values: CDR1 SGHTA, CDR2 FQGNSA. The CDR3 sequence: CASSFDDRLNTEAFF. The CDR3, as DNA: TGTGCCAGCAGCTTCGATGACAGACTGAACACTGAAGCTTTCTTT. The variable domain in full, completed from reference TRBV7-2 and TRBJ1-1, reads GAGVSQSPSNKVTEKGKDVELRCDPISGHTALYWYRQSLGQGLEFLIYFQGNSAPDKSGLPSDRFSAERTGGSVSTLTIQRTQQEDSAVYLCASSFDDRLNTEAFFGQGTRLTVV.

The rearrangement links TRBV2 to TRBJ2-3, with D tentatively TRBD2 (5 bases). CDR1 and CDR2 from the germline V gene are SNHLY and FYNNEI. V gave up 8 bases and J gave up 1 base, with 13 bases separating them. The CDR3 contains 14 residues. The CDR3 spells CASGLISGTDTQYF. CDR3 coding DNA: TGTGCCAGCGGATTGATTAGCGGCACAGATACGCAGTATTTT. Full variable domain (rest looked up from reference TRBV2 and TRBJ2-3): EPEVTQTPSHQVTQMGQEVILRCVPISNHLYFYWYRQILGQKVEFLVSFYNNEISEKSEIFDDQFSVERPDGSNFTLKIRSTKLEDSAMYFCASGLISGTDTQYFGPGTRLTVL.

The CDR3 DNA reads TGTGCCAGCGGGCGGACAGGGGGCACAGATACGCAGTATTTT. This translates into CASGRTGGTDTQYF. The chain recombines TRBV25-1 with TRBJ2-3; 9 bases map to TRBD1. Germline V lookup: CDR1 MGHDK, CDR2 SYGVNS. This CDR3 has 14 residues. V shed 8 bases, J shed 1 base, and the junction held 4 bases outside the gene matches.